This T cell receptor (beta chain) was profiled in a study of blood T cell repertoires in COVID-19. Per the germline V gene, CDR1 is KGHSH and CDR2 is LQKENI. V lost 2 bases to trimming and J lost 5 bases, with 12 bases between them. The CDR3 runs to 14 residues. Sequencing was performed with immunoSEQ multiplex PCR; in TCRdb, only in-frame clones are kept and a portion is missing. The data contain 200,000 or so clones, about 88% of them singletons. The chain combines TRBV18 with TRBJ2-5; D gene unclear. This TCR was recovered from a man aged 50-59 years who had recovered from COVID-19. The source material was peripheral blood. The CDR3 sequence is CASSPLDSGETQYF. Here the CDR3 DNA reads TGTGCCAGCTCACCATTAGACTCTGGGGAGACCCAGTACTTC.